The T cell receptor beta chain under discussion was sequenced for a study of early T cells in non-severe SARS-CoV-2 infection. Looking at the study overall: The authors sequenced bulk RNA from unsorted whole blood, leaving chains unpaired. Study results and limitations: Lookups in VDJdb leaned toward anti-spike CD8 responses and missed private and CD4 specificities.

This clonotype was observed many times. The antigen is unknown. The CDR3 contains 19 residues. V was clipped by 0 bases and J by 3 bases; unmatched bases: 15. Unique molecular identifier tags were affixed to discrete cDNA molecules. TCRdb fed the 5' RACE reads into MiXCR, producing one record per CDR3 protein. The sample holds tens of thousands of distinct CDR3 sequences, under 4.5% seen once. The V call is TRBV12-3 or TRBV12-4, the J call TRBJ2-7; 9 positions agree with TRBD2. The sequence derives from an adult who was a healthcare worker with PCR-confirmed SARS-CoV-2 infection or an uninfected control (not recorded which). The sample comprised whole blood. The CDR3 DNA sequence: TGTGCCAGCAGTTTAGCGCAACCTGCTACGCGGGAGGGCCGCTACGAGCAGTACTTC. This encodes CASSLAQPATREGRYEQYF.